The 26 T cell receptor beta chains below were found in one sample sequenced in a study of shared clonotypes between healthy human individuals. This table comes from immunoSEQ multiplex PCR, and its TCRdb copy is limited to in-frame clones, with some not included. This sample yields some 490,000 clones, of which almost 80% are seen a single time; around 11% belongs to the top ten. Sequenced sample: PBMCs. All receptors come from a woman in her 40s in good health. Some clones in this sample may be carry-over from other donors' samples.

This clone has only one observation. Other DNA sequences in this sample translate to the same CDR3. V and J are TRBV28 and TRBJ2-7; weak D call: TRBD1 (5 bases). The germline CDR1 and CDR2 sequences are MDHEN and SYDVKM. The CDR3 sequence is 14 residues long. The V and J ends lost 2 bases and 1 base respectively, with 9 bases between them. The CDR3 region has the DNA TGTGCCAGCAGTTTACGGCAGGGATCCTACGAGCAGTACTTC. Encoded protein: CASSLRQGSYEQYF.

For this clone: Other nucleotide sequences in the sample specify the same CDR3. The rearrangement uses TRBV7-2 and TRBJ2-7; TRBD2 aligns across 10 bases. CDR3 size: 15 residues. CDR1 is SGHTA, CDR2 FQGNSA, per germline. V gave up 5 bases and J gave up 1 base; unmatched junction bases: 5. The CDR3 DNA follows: TGTGCCAGCAGCCCGACTAGCGGGCGATCCTACGAGCAGTACTTC. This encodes CASSPTSGRSYEQYF.

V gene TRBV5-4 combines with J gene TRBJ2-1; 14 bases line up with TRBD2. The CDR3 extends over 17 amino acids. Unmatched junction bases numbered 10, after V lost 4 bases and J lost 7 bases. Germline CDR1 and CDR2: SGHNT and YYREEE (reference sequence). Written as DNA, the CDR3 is TGTGCCAGCAGCCACGCCGGGACTAGCGGGAGAGGGAATGAGCAGTTCTTC. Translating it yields CASSHAGTSGRGNEQFF.

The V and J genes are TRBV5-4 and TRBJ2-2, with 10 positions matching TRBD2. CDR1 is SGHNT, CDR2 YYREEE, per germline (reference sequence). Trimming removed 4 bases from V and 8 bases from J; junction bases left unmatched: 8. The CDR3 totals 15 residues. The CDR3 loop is CASSLGLAQGGELFF. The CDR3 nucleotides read TGTGCCAGCAGCCTGGGACTAGCGCAGGGAGGGGAGCTGTTTTTT.

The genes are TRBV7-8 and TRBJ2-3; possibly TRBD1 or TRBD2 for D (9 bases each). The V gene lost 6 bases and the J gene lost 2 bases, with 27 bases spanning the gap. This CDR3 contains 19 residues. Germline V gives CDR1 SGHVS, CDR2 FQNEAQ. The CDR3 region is CASRRDRGIAGVHTDTQYF. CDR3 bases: TGTGCCAGCAGACGAGACAGGGGGATAGCGGGAGTTCACACAGATACGCAGTATTTT.

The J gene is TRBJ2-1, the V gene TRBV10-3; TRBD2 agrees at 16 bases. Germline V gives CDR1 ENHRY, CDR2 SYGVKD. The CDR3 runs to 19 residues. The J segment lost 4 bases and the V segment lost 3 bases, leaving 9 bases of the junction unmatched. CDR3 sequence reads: CAISEGGTSGRAGYNEQFF. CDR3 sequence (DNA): TGTGCCATCAGTGAAGGGGGGACTAGCGGGAGGGCCGGGTACAATGAGCAGTTCTTC.

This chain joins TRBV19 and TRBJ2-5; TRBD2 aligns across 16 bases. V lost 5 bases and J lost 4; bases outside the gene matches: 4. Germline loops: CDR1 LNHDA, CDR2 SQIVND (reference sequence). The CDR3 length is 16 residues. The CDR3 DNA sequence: TGTGCCAGTAGTCTCGGGACTAGCGGGAGGGGAGAGACCCAGTACTTC. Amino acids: CASSLGTSGRGETQYF.

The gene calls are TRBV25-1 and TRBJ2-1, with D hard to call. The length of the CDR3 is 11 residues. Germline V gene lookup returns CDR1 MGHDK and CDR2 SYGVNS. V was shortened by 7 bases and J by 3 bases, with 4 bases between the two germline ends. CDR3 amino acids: CASMSYNEQFF. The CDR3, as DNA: TGTGCCAGCATGAGCTACAATGAGCAGTTCTTC.

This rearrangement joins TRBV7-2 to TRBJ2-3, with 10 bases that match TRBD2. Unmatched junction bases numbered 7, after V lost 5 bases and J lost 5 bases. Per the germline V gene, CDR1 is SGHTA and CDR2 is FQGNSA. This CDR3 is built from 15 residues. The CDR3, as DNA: TGTGCCAGCAGCACTAGCGGGAATCGGGGAGATACGCAGTATTTT. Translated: CASSTSGNRGDTQYF. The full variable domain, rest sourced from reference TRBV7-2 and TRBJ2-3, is GAGVSQSPSNKVTEKGKDVELRCDPISGHTALYWYRQSLGQGLEFLIYFQGNSAPDKSGLPSDRFSAERTGGSVSTLTIQRTQQEDSAVYLCASSTSGNRGDTQYFGPGTRLTVL.

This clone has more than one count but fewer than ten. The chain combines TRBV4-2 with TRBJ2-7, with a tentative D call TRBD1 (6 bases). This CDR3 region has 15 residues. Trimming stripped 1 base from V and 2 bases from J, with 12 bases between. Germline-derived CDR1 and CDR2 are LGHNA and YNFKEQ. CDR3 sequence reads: CASSQGGTRTYEQYF. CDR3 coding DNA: TGTGCCAGCAGCCAAGGAGGGACACGGACCTACGAGCAGTACTTC.

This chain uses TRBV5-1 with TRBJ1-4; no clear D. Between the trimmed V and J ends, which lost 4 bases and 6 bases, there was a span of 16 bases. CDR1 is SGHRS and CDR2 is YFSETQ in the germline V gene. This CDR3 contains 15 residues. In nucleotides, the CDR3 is TGCGCCAGCAGCCCCTTGACTACCGGGGATGAAAAACTGTTTTTT. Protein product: CASSPLTTGDEKLFF.

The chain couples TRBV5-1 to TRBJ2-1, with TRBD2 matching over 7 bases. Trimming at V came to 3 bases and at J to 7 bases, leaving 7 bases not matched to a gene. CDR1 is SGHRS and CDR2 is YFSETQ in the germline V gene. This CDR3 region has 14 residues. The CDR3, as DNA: TGCGCCAGCAGCTCCCCGGGAGGATATAATGAGCAGTTCTTC. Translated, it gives CASSSPGGYNEQFF.

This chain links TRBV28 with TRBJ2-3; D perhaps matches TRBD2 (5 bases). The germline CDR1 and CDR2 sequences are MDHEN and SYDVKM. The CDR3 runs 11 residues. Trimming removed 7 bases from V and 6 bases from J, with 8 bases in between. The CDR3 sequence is CASISGDTQYF. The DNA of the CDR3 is TGTGCCAGCATCTCGGGGGATACGCAGTATTTT. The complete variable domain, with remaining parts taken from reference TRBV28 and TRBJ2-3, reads DVKVTQSSRYLVKRTGEKVFLECVQDMDHENMFWYRQDPGLGLRLIYFSYDVKMKEKGDIPEGYSVSREKKERFSLILESASTNQTSMYLCASISGDTQYFGPGTRLTVL.

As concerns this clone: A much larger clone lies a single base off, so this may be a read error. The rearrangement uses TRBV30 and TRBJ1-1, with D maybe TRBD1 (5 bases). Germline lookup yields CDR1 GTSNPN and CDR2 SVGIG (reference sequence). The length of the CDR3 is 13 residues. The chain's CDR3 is CAWSPGRNTEALF. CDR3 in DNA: TGTGCCTGGAGTCCGGGACGTAACACTGAAGCTCTCTTT.

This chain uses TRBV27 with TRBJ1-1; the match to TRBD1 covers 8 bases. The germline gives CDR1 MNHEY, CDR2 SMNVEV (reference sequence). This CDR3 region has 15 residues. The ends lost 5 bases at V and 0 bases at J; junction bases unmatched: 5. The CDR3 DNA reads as TGTGCCAGCAGTCCAAGACAGGGGATGAACACTGAAGCTTTCTTT. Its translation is CASSPRQGMNTEAFF.

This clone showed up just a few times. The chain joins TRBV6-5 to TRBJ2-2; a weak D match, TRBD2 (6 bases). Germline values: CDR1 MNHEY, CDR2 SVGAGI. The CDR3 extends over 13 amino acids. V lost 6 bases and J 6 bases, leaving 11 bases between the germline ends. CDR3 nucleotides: TGTGCCAGCAGACACCGGAGGGCCGGGGAGCTGTTTTTT. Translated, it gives CASRHRRAGELFF.

This CDR3 is CSVENRNTGELFF. CDR3 nucleotide sequence: TGCAGCGTTGAGAACAGAAACACCGGGGAGCTGTTTTTT. The chain uses TRBV29-1 and TRBJ2-2; the D is unclear. Germline CDR1 SQVTM, CDR2 ANQGSEA. The CDR3 is made up of 13 amino acids. Trimming removed 3 bases from V and 2 bases from J, with 7 bases in between.

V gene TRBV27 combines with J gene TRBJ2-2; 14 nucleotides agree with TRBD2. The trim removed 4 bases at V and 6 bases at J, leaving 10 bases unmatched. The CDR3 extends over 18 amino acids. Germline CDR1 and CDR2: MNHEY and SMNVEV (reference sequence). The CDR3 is CASSSVTGTSGSPGELFF. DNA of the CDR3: TGTGCCAGCAGTTCGGTGACAGGGACTAGCGGGAGTCCCGGGGAGCTGTTTTTT.

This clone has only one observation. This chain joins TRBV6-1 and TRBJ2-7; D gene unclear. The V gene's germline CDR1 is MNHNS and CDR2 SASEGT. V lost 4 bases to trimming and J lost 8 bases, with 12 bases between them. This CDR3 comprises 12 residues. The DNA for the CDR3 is TGTGCCAGCAGTGTAGGTAACAATCAGCAGTACTTC. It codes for CASSVGNNQQYF.

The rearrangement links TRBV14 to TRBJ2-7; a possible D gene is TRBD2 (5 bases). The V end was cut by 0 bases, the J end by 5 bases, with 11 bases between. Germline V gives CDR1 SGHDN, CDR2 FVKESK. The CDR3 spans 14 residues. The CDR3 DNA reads TGTGCCAGCAGCCAAGACCCCAGGACTGACGAGCAGTACTTC. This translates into CASSQDPRTDEQYF.

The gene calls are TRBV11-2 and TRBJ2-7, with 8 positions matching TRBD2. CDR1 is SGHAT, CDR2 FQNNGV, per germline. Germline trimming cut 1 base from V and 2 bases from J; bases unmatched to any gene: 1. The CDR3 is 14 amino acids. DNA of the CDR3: TGTGCCAGCAGCTTAGCGGGAGGGCCCTACGAGCAGTACTTC. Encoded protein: CASSLAGGPYEQYF.

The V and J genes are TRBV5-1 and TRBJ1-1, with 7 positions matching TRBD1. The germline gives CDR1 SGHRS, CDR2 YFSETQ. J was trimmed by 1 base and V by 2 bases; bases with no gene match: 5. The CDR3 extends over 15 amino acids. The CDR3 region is CASSFRTGRNTEAFF. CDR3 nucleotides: TGCGCCAGCAGCTTTCGGACAGGCCGGAACACTGAAGCTTTCTTT.

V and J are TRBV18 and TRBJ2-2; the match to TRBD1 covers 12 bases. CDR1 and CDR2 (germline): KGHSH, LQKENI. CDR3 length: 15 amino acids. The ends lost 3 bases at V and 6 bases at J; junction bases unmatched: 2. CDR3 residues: CASSPGTGGSGELFF. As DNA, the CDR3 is TGTGCCAGCTCACCCGGGACAGGGGGCTCCGGGGAGCTGTTTTTT.

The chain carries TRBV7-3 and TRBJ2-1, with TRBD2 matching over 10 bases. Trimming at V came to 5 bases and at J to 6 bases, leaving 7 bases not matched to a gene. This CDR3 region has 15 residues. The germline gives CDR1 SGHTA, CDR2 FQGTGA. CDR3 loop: CASSHSSGSGNEQFF. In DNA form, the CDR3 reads TGTGCCAGCAGCCACTCTAGCGGGAGTGGCAATGAGCAGTTCTTC. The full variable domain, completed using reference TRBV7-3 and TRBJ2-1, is GAGVSQTPSNKVTEKGKYVELRCDPISGHTALYWYRQSLGQGPEFLIYFQGTGAADDSGLPNDRFFAVRPEGSVSTLKIQRTERGDSAVYLCASSHSSGSGNEQFFGPGTRLTVL.

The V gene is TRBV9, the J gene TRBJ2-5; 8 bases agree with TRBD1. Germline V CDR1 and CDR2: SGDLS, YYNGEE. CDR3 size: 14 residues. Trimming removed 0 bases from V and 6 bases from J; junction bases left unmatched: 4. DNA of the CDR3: TGTGCCAGCAGCGTAGGACAGGGGATTAAGACCCAGTACTTC. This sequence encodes CASSVGQGIKTQYF. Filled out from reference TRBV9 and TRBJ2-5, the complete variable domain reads DSGVTQTPKHLITATGQRVTLRCSPRSGDLSVYWYQQSLDQGLQFLIQYYNGEERAKGNILERFSAQQFPDLHSELNLSSLELGDSALYFCASSVGQGIKTQYFGPGTRLLVL.

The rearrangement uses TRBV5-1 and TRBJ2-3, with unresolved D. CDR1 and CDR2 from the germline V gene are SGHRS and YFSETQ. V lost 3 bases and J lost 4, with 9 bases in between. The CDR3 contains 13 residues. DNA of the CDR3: TGCGCCAGCAGCTCAAGCCAGGCAGATACGCAGTATTTT. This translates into CASSSSQADTQYF. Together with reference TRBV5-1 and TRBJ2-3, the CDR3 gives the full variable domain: KAGVTQTPRYLIKTRGQQVTLSCSPISGHRSVSWYQQTPGQGLQFLFEYFSETQRNKGNFPGRFSGRQFSNSRSEMNVSTLELGDSALYLCASSSSQADTQYFGPGTRLTVL.